The rows below give T cell receptor beta chains drawn from one sample of a study of T cells in Graves' hyperthyroidism and ophthalmopathy. TCRdb reprocessed the multiplex PCR reads with MiXCR, giving one entry per CDR3 protein. The sample lists about 260,000 distinct CDR3 sequences; about 17% were seen once. Source material: blood. The source is a woman between 18 and 29 years old with Graves' ophthalmopathy. CDR3s include the opening cysteine and the closing phenylalanine or tryptophan. The D gene is left open where the match is weak. Only part of the rows carry a size: once, few, many, or a class if the clone is expanded.

CDR3aa: CASSQAPGLRIHEQYF
CDR3nt: TGTGCCAGCAGCCAGGCCCCGGGTTTGCGGATCCACGAGCAGTACTTC
v_gene: TRBV14
j_gene: TRBJ2-7
d_gene: NA
abundance: many

CDR3aa: CASSFLGAINYGYTF
CDR3nt: TGTGCCAGCAGTTTTTTAGGGGCAATTAACTATGGCTACACCTTC
v_gene: TRBV12-3/TRBV12-4
j_gene: TRBJ1-2
d_gene: NA
abundance: many

CDR3aa: CASRQGGGSYGYTF
CDR3nt: TGTGCCAGTAGGCAGGGCGGCGGAAGCTATGGCTACACCTTC
v_gene: TRBV19
j_gene: TRBJ1-2
d_gene: NA
abundance: few

CDR3aa: CASSLVGLAGVIYTDTQYF
CDR3nt: TGCGCCAGCAGCTTGGTGGGACTAGCGGGGGTAATCTACACAGATACGCAGTATTTT
v_gene: TRBV5-1
j_gene: TRBJ2-3
d_gene: TRBD2
abundance: many

CDR3aa: CASSFMEGGYQPQHF
CDR3nt: TGTGCCAGCAGTTTCATGGAGGGGGGATATCAGCCCCAGCATTTT
v_gene: TRBV28
j_gene: TRBJ1-5
d_gene: NA
abundance: many

CDR3aa: CASSELSGGATDTQYF
CDR3nt: TGTGCCAGCAGTGAACTGAGCGGGGGGGCCACAGATACGCAGTATTTT
v_gene: TRBV28
j_gene: TRBJ2-3
d_gene: TRBD2
abundance: many

CDR3aa: CASSPTTGGNGNTIYF
CDR3nt: TGTGCCAGCAGCCCAACGACAGGGGGCAACGGAAACACCATATATTTT
v_gene: TRBV7-9
j_gene: TRBJ1-3
d_gene: TRBD1
abundance: many

CDR3aa: CASSWAGQGSSNEQFF
CDR3nt: TGCGCCAGCAGCTGGGCGGGACAGGGCTCCAGCAATGAGCAGTTCTTC
v_gene: TRBV5-1
j_gene: TRBJ2-1
d_gene: TRBD1
abundance: many

CDR3aa: CASSRDSRMREEQYF
CDR3nt: TGTGCCAGCAGTCGGGACTCCCGAATGAGGGAGGAGCAGTACTTC
v_gene: TRBV6-4
j_gene: TRBJ2-7
d_gene: NA
abundance: few

CDR3aa: CASSKTGATANYGYTF
CDR3nt: TGTGCCAGCAGTAAGACAGGGGCCACAGCTAACTATGGCTACACCTTC
v_gene: TRBV28
j_gene: TRBJ1-2
d_gene: TRBD1
abundance: many

CDR3aa: CASSSLGTGGAYEQYF
CDR3nt: TGTGCCAGCAGTTCTCTCGGGACAGGGGGCGCCTACGAGCAGTACTTC
v_gene: TRBV28
j_gene: TRBJ2-7
d_gene: TRBD1
abundance: few

CDR3aa: CASSQGTVAHGYTF
CDR3nt: TGTGCCAGCAGCCAAGGGACAGTGGCACACGGCTACACCTTC
v_gene: TRBV14
j_gene: TRBJ1-2
d_gene: NA
abundance: NA

CDR3aa: CASSGGNGADTEAFF
CDR3nt: TGTGCCAGCAGTGGGGGTAACGGGGCGGACACTGAAGCTTTCTTT
v_gene: TRBV6-1
j_gene: TRBJ1-1
d_gene: NA
abundance: many

CDR3aa: CASSQGQENTEAFF
CDR3nt: TGTGCCAGCAGCCAAGGACAGGAGAACACTGAAGCTTTCTTT
v_gene: TRBV4-2
j_gene: TRBJ1-1
d_gene: NA
abundance: many

CDR3aa: CASSFGTGGDYGYTF
CDR3nt: TGTGCCAGTAGTTTCGGGACAGGGGGGGACTATGGCTACACCTTC
v_gene: TRBV19
j_gene: TRBJ1-2
d_gene: TRBD1
abundance: NA

CDR3aa: CASSRDRGLKTQYF
CDR3nt: TGTGCCAGCAGCCGGGACAGGGGTTTGAAGACCCAGTACTTC
v_gene: TRBV4-2
j_gene: TRBJ2-5
d_gene: TRBD1
abundance: many

CDR3aa: CASGSLSGSSNQPQHF
CDR3nt: TGTGCTAGTGGTTCTCTGAGTGGTAGTAGCAATCAGCCCCAGCATTTT
v_gene: TRBV12-5
j_gene: TRBJ1-5
d_gene: NA
abundance: many

CDR3aa: CASSSSGTGGTEAFF
CDR3nt: TGTGCCAGCAGCTCCTCCGGGACAGGGGGCACTGAAGCTTTCTTT
v_gene: TRBV5-5
j_gene: TRBJ1-1
d_gene: TRBD1
abundance: NA

CDR3aa: CASSLGGVYEQYF
CDR3nt: TGTGCCAGCAGCTTAGGAGGGGTCTACGAGCAGTACTTC
v_gene: TRBV11-2
j_gene: TRBJ2-7
d_gene: NA
abundance: many

CDR3aa: CASSQEQGPLNYGYTF
CDR3nt: TGCGCCAGCAGCCAAGAACAGGGCCCCCTTAACTATGGCTACACCTTC
v_gene: TRBV4-1
j_gene: TRBJ1-2
d_gene: NA
abundance: many

CDR3aa: CASSYSDGDQPQHF
CDR3nt: TGTGCCAGCAGTTACTCCGACGGGGATCAGCCCCAGCATTTT
v_gene: TRBV6-6
j_gene: TRBJ1-5
d_gene: NA
abundance: NA

CDR3aa: CASSYDRVDTEAFF
CDR3nt: TGTGCCAGCAGTTACGACAGGGTGGACACTGAAGCTTTCTTT
v_gene: TRBV6-6
j_gene: TRBJ1-1
d_gene: TRBD1
abundance: many

CDR3aa: CASSLGASSYNEQFF
CDR3nt: TGTGCCAGCAGCTTAGGAGCGAGCTCCTACAATGAGCAGTTCTTC
v_gene: TRBV7-2
j_gene: TRBJ2-1
d_gene: NA
abundance: many

CDR3aa: CSGRGGGSSYNEQFF
CDR3nt: TGCAGCGGCCGGGGCGGGGGCAGCTCCTACAATGAGCAGTTCTTC
v_gene: TRBV29-1
j_gene: TRBJ2-1
d_gene: NA
abundance: many

CDR3aa: CASSDIAGTYNEQFF
CDR3nt: TGCGCCAGCAGTGATATAGCGGGGACCTACAATGAGCAGTTCTTC
v_gene: TRBV10-2
j_gene: TRBJ2-1
d_gene: TRBD2
abundance: NA

CDR3aa: CASSPVGAGGPSEQFF
CDR3nt: TGTGCCAGCAGTCCGGTCGGAGCGGGGGGGCCTAGTGAGCAGTTCTTC
v_gene: TRBV27
j_gene: TRBJ2-1
d_gene: TRBD2
abundance: many

CDR3aa: CSASDRAVNSPLHF
CDR3nt: TGCAGTGCTTCGGACAGGGCTGTGAATTCACCCCTCCACTTT
v_gene: TRBV20-1
j_gene: TRBJ1-6
d_gene: TRBD1
abundance: many

CDR3aa: CASSNTGTSGRYEQFF
CDR3nt: TGTGCCAGCAGCAACACCGGGACTAGCGGGAGGTATGAGCAGTTCTTC
v_gene: TRBV7-2
j_gene: TRBJ2-1
d_gene: TRBD2
abundance: few

CDR3aa: CAWTYGTAGDSPLHF
CDR3nt: TGTGCCTGGACCTACGGGACCGCCGGGGATTCACCCCTCCACTTT
v_gene: TRBV30
j_gene: TRBJ1-6
d_gene: NA
abundance: many

CDR3aa: CASSQEGVYYEQYF
CDR3nt: TGTGCCAGCAGCCAAGAAGGGGTTTACTACGAGCAGTACTTC
v_gene: TRBV3-1
j_gene: TRBJ2-7
d_gene: NA
abundance: many

CDR3aa: CSASAGRNTEAFF
CDR3nt: TGCAGTGCTAGTGCCGGGCGGAACACTGAAGCTTTCTTT
v_gene: TRBV20-1
j_gene: TRBJ1-1
d_gene: NA
abundance: many

CDR3aa: CATSRGTGVYEQYF
CDR3nt: TGTGCCACCAGCCGGGGGACAGGGGTCTACGAGCAGTACTTC
v_gene: TRBV15
j_gene: TRBJ2-7
d_gene: TRBD1
abundance: many

CDR3aa: CASSQADRGNIQYF
CDR3nt: TGTGCCAGCAGCCAAGCGGACAGGGGGAACATTCAGTACTTC
v_gene: TRBV7-9
j_gene: TRBJ2-4
d_gene: TRBD1
abundance: NA

CDR3aa: CASSLGLAGELFF
CDR3nt: TGTGCCAGCAGCCTAGGGTTGGCCGGGGAGCTGTTTTTT
v_gene: TRBV27
j_gene: TRBJ2-2
d_gene: NA
abundance: many

CDR3aa: CASRVGSSNTEAFF
CDR3nt: TGTGCCAGCAGGGTTGGGTCATCGAACACTGAAGCTTTCTTT
v_gene: TRBV6-1
j_gene: TRBJ1-1
d_gene: NA
abundance: many

CDR3aa: CASSWTSGRAVSTDTQYF
CDR3nt: TGTGCCAGCAGCTGGACTAGCGGGAGGGCCGTGAGCACAGATACGCAGTATTTT
v_gene: TRBV2
j_gene: TRBJ2-3
d_gene: TRBD2
abundance: NA

CDR3aa: CASSQLDISAVYGYTF
CDR3nt: TGCGCCAGCAGCCAATTGGACATCTCGGCGGTCTATGGCTACACCTTC
v_gene: TRBV4-1
j_gene: TRBJ1-2
d_gene: NA
abundance: many

CDR3aa: CASSLSPSFLYTDTQYF
CDR3nt: TGCGCCAGCAGCTTGAGCCCTAGCTTTCTTTACACAGATACGCAGTATTTT
v_gene: TRBV5-1
j_gene: TRBJ2-3
d_gene: NA
abundance: many

CDR3aa: CASSRSGSQETQYF
CDR3nt: TGTGCCAGCAGCCGTAGCGGGTCCCAAGAGACCCAGTACTTC
v_gene: TRBV7-2
j_gene: TRBJ2-5
d_gene: TRBD2
abundance: many

CDR3aa: CASSATSRTGVGTDTQYF
CDR3nt: TGCGCCAGCAGTGCAACCTCTAGGACAGGGGTGGGCACAGATACGCAGTATTTT
v_gene: TRBV10-1
j_gene: TRBJ2-3
d_gene: TRBD1
abundance: many

CDR3aa: CASSSLVSGRAIQTQYF
CDR3nt: TGTGCCAGCAGTTCCCTAGTTAGCGGGAGGGCCATACAGACCCAGTACTTC
v_gene: TRBV28
j_gene: TRBJ2-5
d_gene: TRBD2
abundance: NA

CDR3aa: CASSLTPGLAASNEQFF
CDR3nt: TGTGCCAGCAGCCTCACCCCCGGGCTAGCGGCTTCCAATGAGCAGTTCTTC
v_gene: TRBV9
j_gene: TRBJ2-1
d_gene: TRBD2
abundance: NA

CDR3aa: CASSKARLDTQETQYF
CDR3nt: TGTGCCAGCAGTAAAGCCCGCCTTGACACCCAAGAGACCCAGTACTTC
v_gene: TRBV6-1
j_gene: TRBJ2-5
d_gene: NA
abundance: many

CDR3aa: CASSATTVASNEQFF
CDR3nt: TGTGCCAGCAGCGCTACTACTGTAGCGTCCAATGAGCAGTTCTTC
v_gene: TRBV7-3
j_gene: TRBJ2-1
d_gene: NA
abundance: many

CDR3aa: CASSYSTDYSGNTIYF
CDR3nt: TGTGCCAGCAGTTATTCAACAGATTACTCTGGAAACACCATATATTTT
v_gene: TRBV6-9
j_gene: TRBJ1-3
d_gene: NA
abundance: NA

CDR3aa: CASSSPTSGRNNEQFF
CDR3nt: TGTGCCAGCAGTTCCCCGACTAGCGGGAGGAACAATGAGCAGTTCTTC
v_gene: TRBV6-1
j_gene: TRBJ2-1
d_gene: TRBD2
abundance: many

CDR3aa: CASSIVQGKTREAFF
CDR3nt: TGTGCCAGTAGTATTGTTCAGGGGAAAACAAGAGAAGCTTTCTTT
v_gene: TRBV19
j_gene: TRBJ1-1
d_gene: NA
abundance: few

CDR3aa: CSARGETQYF
CDR3nt: TGCAGTGCTCGGGGGGAGACCCAGTACTTC
v_gene: TRBV20-1
j_gene: TRBJ2-5
d_gene: NA
abundance: many